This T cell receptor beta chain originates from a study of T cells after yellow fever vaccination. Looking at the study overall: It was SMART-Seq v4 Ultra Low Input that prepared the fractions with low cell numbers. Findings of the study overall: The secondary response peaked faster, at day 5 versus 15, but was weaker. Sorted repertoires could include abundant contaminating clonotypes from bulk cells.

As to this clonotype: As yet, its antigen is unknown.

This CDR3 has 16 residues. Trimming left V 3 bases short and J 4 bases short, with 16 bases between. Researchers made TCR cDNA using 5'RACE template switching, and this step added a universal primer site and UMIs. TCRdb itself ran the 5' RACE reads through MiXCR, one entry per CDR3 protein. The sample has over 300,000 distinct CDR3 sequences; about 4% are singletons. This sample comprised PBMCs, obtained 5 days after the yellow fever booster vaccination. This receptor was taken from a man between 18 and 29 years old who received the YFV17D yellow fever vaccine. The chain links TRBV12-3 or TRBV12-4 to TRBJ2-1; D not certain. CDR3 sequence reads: CASSLSLHSAYNEQFF. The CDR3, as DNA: TGTGCCAGCAGTTTGTCCCTCCACTCGGCTTACAATGAGCAGTTCTTC.